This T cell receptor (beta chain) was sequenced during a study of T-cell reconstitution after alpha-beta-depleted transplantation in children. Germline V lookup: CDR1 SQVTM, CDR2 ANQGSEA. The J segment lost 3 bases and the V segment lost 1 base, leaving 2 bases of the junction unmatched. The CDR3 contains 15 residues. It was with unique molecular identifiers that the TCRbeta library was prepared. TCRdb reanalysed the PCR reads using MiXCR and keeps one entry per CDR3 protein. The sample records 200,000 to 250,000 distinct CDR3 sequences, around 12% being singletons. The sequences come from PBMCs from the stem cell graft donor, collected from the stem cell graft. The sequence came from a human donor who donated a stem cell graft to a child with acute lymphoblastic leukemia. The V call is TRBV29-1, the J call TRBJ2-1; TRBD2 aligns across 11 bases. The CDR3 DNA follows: TGCAGCGTTGAAGGTACTAGCGGGAGCTACAATGAGCAGTTCTTC. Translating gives CSVEGTSGSYNEQFF.